The clone carrying this T cell receptor beta chain was picked up a small number of times. This sample is part of a study of response to subunit inactivated influenza vaccine. Germline values: CDR1 DFQATT, CDR2 SNEGSKA (reference sequence). The ends were cut back, 8 bases at V and 1 base at J, with 13 bases in the middle. The CDR3 totals 13 residues. MiXCR, applied by TCRdb to the RT-PCR reads, yields one record per CDR3 protein. The sample yields hundreds of thousands of distinct CDR3 sequences, under 20% seen once. The rearrangement links TRBV20-1 to TRBJ2-3; tentative D call: TRBD2 (5 bases). Sequenced here: PBMCs from blood, sampled 4 to 6 days after vaccination. This receptor was taken from a man aged 50 to 59 who received an inactivated influenza vaccine. The CDR3 loop is CSSQRVGTDTQYF. CDR3 coding DNA: TGCAGTTCACAGAGGGTTGGCACAGATACGCAGTATTTT.